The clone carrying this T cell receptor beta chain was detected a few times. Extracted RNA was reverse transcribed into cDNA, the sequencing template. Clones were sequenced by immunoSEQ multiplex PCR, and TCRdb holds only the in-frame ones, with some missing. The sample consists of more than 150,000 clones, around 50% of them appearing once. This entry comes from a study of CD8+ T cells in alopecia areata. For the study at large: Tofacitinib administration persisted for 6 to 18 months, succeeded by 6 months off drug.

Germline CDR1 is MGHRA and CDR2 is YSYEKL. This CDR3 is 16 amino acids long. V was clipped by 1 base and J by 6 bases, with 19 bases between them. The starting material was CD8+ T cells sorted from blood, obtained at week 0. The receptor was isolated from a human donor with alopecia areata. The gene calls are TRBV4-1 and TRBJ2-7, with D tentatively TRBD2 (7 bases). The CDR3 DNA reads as TGCGCCAGCAGCCAAGGTTCGGGGGGCCGGTTATCCGAGCAGTACTTC. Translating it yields CASSQGSGGRLSEQYF.